This T cell receptor beta chain was recorded in a study of T-cell reconstitution after alpha-beta-depleted transplantation in children. This clonotype was counted at least ten times. For TCRbeta, the library was prepared with unique molecular identifiers. TCRdb redid the calling of the PCR reads with MiXCR, one entry per CDR3 protein. The sample has a few hundred thousand distinct CDR3 sequences, roughly 10% seen once; the top ten hold roughly 5.1%. The receptor comes from a human donor who donated a stem cell graft to a child with acute myeloid leukemia. Sequencing used PBMCs from the stem cell graft donor, obtained from the stem cell graft.

CDR3 sequence: CASSVGFGTGYEQYF. DNA for the CDR3: TGTGCCAGCAGCGTAGGATTCGGCACGGGCTACGAGCAGTACTTC. This sequence joins TRBV9 and TRBJ2-7; no firm D call. This CDR3 comprises 15 residues. Germline CDR1 SGDLS, CDR2 YYNGEE. V shed 0 bases and J shed 3 bases, with 13 bases lying between them.